Below, 15 T cell receptor beta chains from the same sample are listed, as sequenced in a study of shared clonotypes between healthy human individuals. The assay was immunoSEQ multiplex PCR, and TCRdb's table has in-frame clones only and misses some. The sample shows some 650,000 clones, less than 98% of them seen only once. Sequenced input: naive CD4+ T cells sorted from blood. Subset here: CD45RA+ positively selected. Receptors originate from a woman in her 30s in good health.

With respect to this clone: The sample holds other DNA sequences that translate to the same CDR3. The V gene is TRBV5-1, the J gene TRBJ2-7, with 11 bases matching TRBD1. This CDR3 has 15 residues. V was clipped by 4 bases and J by 7 bases; unmatched bases: 10. CDR1 SGHRS and CDR2 YFSETQ come from the germline V gene. The chain's CDR3 is CASSLTGTGGGEQYF. The CDR3 DNA is TGCGCCAGCAGCCTCACCGGGACAGGGGGTGGAGAGCAGTACTTC.

This rearrangement joins TRBV19 to TRBJ2-6, with D uncertain. Germline V lookup: CDR1 LNHDA, CDR2 SQIVND (reference sequence). The ends were cut back, 3 bases at V and 1 base at J, with 13 bases in the middle. This CDR3 is built from 17 residues. The CDR3 nucleotides are TGTGCCAGTAGTATGCAGAGCACAAGATCTGGGGCCAACGTCCTGACTTTC. Its translation is CASSMQSTRSGANVLTF.

The chain has TRBV2 and TRBJ2-3; 9 bases match TRBD2. The CDR3 extends over 17 amino acids. J lost 6 bases, V lost 0 bases, and 10 bases had no gene match. Germline-derived CDR1 and CDR2 are SNHLY and FYNNEI. CDR3 residues: CASSEAAGTSSLDTQYF. Here the CDR3 DNA reads TGTGCCAGCAGTGAAGCGGCCGGGACTAGCAGTCTCGATACGCAGTATTTT.

The chain carries TRBV1 and TRBJ1-1. TRBV1 is classified as a pseudogene. This CDR3 is 16 amino acids long. The CDR3 sequence is CTSSQDEGPGPTAAFF. DNA of the CDR3: TGCACCAGCAGCCAAGATGAGGGGCCAGGCCCAACGGCGGCTTTCTTT.

The sample holds one count of this clone. The chain employs TRBV27 and TRBJ2-5; D may correspond to TRBD1 or TRBD2 (5 bases each). The V end lost 5 bases, the J end lost 2 bases, and 12 bases lay between the germline ends. The CDR3 length is 14 residues. CDR1 and CDR2 (germline): MNHEY, SMNVEV (reference sequence). The CDR3 sequence is CASSPQGAQETQYF. The CDR3 DNA reads TGTGCCAGCAGTCCCCAGGGAGCGCAAGAGACCCAGTACTTC.

The chain is built from TRBV2 and TRBJ2-1; 8 bases align to TRBD2. Germline V gene data show CDR1 as SNHLY and CDR2 as FYNNEI. The CDR3 totals 14 residues. The V and J ends lost 2 bases and 8 bases, in that order; junction bases with no gene match: 5. CDR3 bases: TGTGCCAGCAGTGAACGCGGGAGGTGGGATGAGCAGTTCTTC. Translated, it gives CASSERGRWDEQFF.

The genes are TRBV28 and TRBJ1-1; D remains unclear. V shed 5 bases and J shed 2 bases, with 6 bases lying between them. The CDR3 loop spans 12 amino acids. Germline V CDR1 and CDR2: MDHEN, SYDVKM. The DNA of the CDR3 is TGTGCCAGCAGTGGCAGAAACACTGAAGCTTTCTTT. Residues: CASSGRNTEAFF.

The V and J genes are TRBV5-5 and TRBJ2-2; 10 positions match TRBD2. CDR3 length equals 16 residues. V lost 5 bases, J lost 3 bases, and 7 bases stayed unmatched. The germline V gene has CDR1 SGHKS and CDR2 YYEKEE (reference sequence). The CDR3 reads CASSQSGRVDTGELFF. The CDR3 DNA reads as TGTGCCAGCAGTCAAAGCGGGAGGGTCGACACCGGGGAGCTGTTTTTT. The full variable domain, completed using reference TRBV5-5 and TRBJ2-2, is DAGVTQSPTHLIKTRGQQVTLRCSPISGHKSVSWYQQVLGQGPQFIFQYYEKEERGRGNFPDRFSARQFPNYSSELNVNALLLGDSALYLCASSQSGRVDTGELFFGEGSRLTVL.

Turning to this clone: Other DNA sequences in the sample encode the same CDR3. This chain links TRBV18 with TRBJ2-7, with D possibly being TRBD2 (6 bases). The CDR3 consists of 14 residues. CDR1 and CDR2 from the germline V gene are KGHSH and LQKENI. V was trimmed by 3 bases and J by 1 base, leaving 10 bases between them. CDR3 residues: CASSPGGGSYEQYF. The DNA of the CDR3 is TGTGCCAGCTCACCTGGCGGAGGGTCCTACGAGCAGTACTTC.

The chain links TRBV29-1 to TRBJ2-3; 9 bases map to TRBD1. The CDR3 consists of 15 residues. The germline V gene has CDR1 SQVTM and CDR2 ANQGSEA. J gave up 4 bases and V 3 bases, and 8 bases lay outside the gene matches. The CDR3 DNA is TGCAGCGTTGACCGTCCGGGACAGGGTCCAGATACGCAGTATTTT. This gives the protein CSVDRPGQGPDTQYF.

The J gene is TRBJ1-2, the V gene TRBV6-5; TRBD1 matches 8 bases. Trimming cost V 0 bases and J 5 bases; bases outside gene matches: 8. The CDR3 length is 16 residues. Per the germline V gene, CDR1 is MNHEY and CDR2 is SVGAGI. DNA of the CDR3: TGTGCCAGCAGTTACTCGATTCAGGGGGCGGGTTATGGCTACACCTTC. Residues: CASSYSIQGAGYGYTF.

The chain joins TRBV6-1 to TRBJ2-3; 7 bases map to TRBD2. Germline V lookup: CDR1 MNHNS, CDR2 SASEGT. V lost 3 bases, J lost 3 bases, and 9 bases stayed unmatched. The CDR3 is 16 residues long. The CDR3 loop is CASSDRRERGTDTQYF. The DNA for the CDR3 is TGTGCCAGCAGTGATAGGAGGGAGCGGGGAACAGATACGCAGTATTTT.

V gene TRBV7-3 combines with J gene TRBJ2-1; no definite D call. CDR1 is SGHTA, CDR2 FQGTGA, per germline. V lost 1 base, J lost 15 bases, and 16 bases lay in between. The CDR3 loop spans 13 amino acids. Here the CDR3 DNA reads TGTGCCAGCAGCTTAATGTTCCGCTGGCGGCCGTTCTTC. This sequence encodes CASSLMFRWRPFF. Variable domain in full (rest from reference TRBV7-3 and TRBJ2-1): GAGVSQTPSNKVTEKGKYVELRCDPISGHTALYWYRQSLGQGPEFLIYFQGTGAADDSGLPNDRFFAVRPEGSVSTLKIQRTERGDSAVYLCASSLMFRWRPFFGPGTRLTVL.

The J gene is TRBJ1-1, the V gene TRBV28; TRBD1 matches 9 bases. The CDR3 consists of 14 residues. J was trimmed by 4 bases and V by 7 bases; bases with no gene match: 7. From germline, CDR1 is MDHEN and CDR2 SYDVKM. The CDR3 here is CASTSGQGPTEAFF. The CDR3 DNA follows: TGTGCCAGCACCTCGGGACAGGGACCCACTGAAGCTTTCTTT.

The chain has TRBV5-5 and TRBJ2-7; 11 bases match TRBD2. The CDR3 sequence is 14 residues long. V gave up 0 bases and J gave up 9 bases; unmatched junction bases: 5. Germline lookup yields CDR1 SGHKS and CDR2 YYEKEE (reference sequence). CDR3 region: CASSLALAGDGQYF. DNA for the CDR3: TGTGCCAGCAGCTTGGCACTAGCGGGAGATGGGCAGTACTTC.